Listed here are 11 T cell receptor beta chains from one sample, sequenced in a study of blood T cell repertoires in COVID-19 (dated by TCRdb to 2018 to 2020). Receptor amplification or capture employed the immunoSEQ multiplex PCR assay. The source is immuneACCESS, and TCRdb retained only in-frame sequences with V and J called. Part of the clones is not carried over; for the studies checked, unresolved V genes explain less than half of this, and the remainder is unexplained. Here the sample has 110,000 to 150,000 clones; around 89% occur a single time. The ten largest clonotypes hold 2.5% to 3.5% of the sample. Sequencing was done on a sample of peripheral blood. All receptors come from a man aged 60 to 69 with active or convalescent COVID-19.

The V call is TRBV24-1, the J call TRBJ2-3; 8 nucleotides line up with TRBD1. CDR3 length equals 17 residues. Germline assignment: CDR1 KGHDR and CDR2 SFDVKD. Trimming removed 2 bases from V and 0 bases from J; junction bases left unmatched: 6. This CDR3 is CATSDSGQGRSTDTQYF. CDR3 coding DNA: TGTGCCACCAGTGATTCCGGACAGGGACGGAGCACAGATACGCAGTATTTT.

This chain connects TRBV28 to TRBJ2-7; a weak D match, TRBD2 (5 bases). Trimming removed 7 bases from V and 6 bases from J, with 19 bases in between. Germline assignment: CDR1 MDHEN and CDR2 SYDVKM. The CDR3 covers 14 residues. CDR3 bases: TGTGCCAGCACCGTAAGGGCCCGGGGTTCCGAGCAGTACTTC. Translated, it gives CASTVRARGSEQYF.

J is TRBJ2-3 and V is TRBV9; D unclear. CDR1 is SGDLS, CDR2 YYNGEE, per germline. The CDR3 covers 13 residues. V lost 0 bases to trimming and J lost 10 bases, with 12 bases between them. CDR3 protein: CASSVGVEVSQYF. The DNA of the CDR3 is TGTGCCAGCAGCGTAGGAGTAGAAGTTTCGCAGTATTTT.

The genes are TRBV25-1 and TRBJ2-5, with a possible D match to TRBD2 (5 bases). V lost 3 bases and J 5 bases, leaving 16 bases between the germline ends. This CDR3 is built from 15 residues. Per germline, CDR1 MGHDK and CDR2 SYGVNS. This CDR3 is CASSDPTGSRETQYF. The CDR3 bases are TGTGCCAGCAGTGATCCTACGGGGAGTAGGGAGACCCAGTACTTC.

The chain links TRBV24-1 to TRBJ2-1, with 11 bases fitting TRBD2. The germline CDR1 and CDR2 sequences are KGHDR and SFDVKD. CDR3 length equals 13 residues. Trimming took 5 bases from V and 12 from J; bases not matched to a gene: 5. CDR3 protein: CATSGLAGGLQFF. The CDR3 nucleotides read TGTGCCACCAGTGGGCTAGCGGGAGGTTTGCAGTTCTTC.

The chain links TRBV28 to TRBJ1-5; possibly TRBD1 for D (6 bases). The V end lost 6 bases, the J end lost 8 bases, and 17 bases lay between the germline ends. Germline V gene sequence: CDR1 MDHEN, CDR2 SYDVKM. This CDR3 comprises 14 residues. The CDR3 protein is CASRGGGVEKPQHF. In DNA form, the CDR3 reads TGTGCCAGCAGAGGGGGGGGTGTGGAGAAGCCCCAGCATTTT.

The chain has TRBV19 and TRBJ1-2, with 10 bases aligning to TRBD1. This CDR3 comprises 16 residues. The V gene's germline CDR1 is LNHDA and CDR2 SQIVND (reference sequence). Unmatched junction bases numbered 11, after V lost 6 bases and J lost 4 bases. This CDR3 reads CASRLSPGQGIYGYTF. CDR3 nucleotide sequence: TGTGCCAGTAGACTCTCCCCGGGACAGGGGATCTATGGCTACACCTTC. The full variable domain, completed using reference TRBV19 and TRBJ1-2, is DGGITQSPKYLFRKEGQNVTLSCEQNLNHDAMYWYRQDPGQGLRLIYYSQIVNDFQKGDIAEGYSVSREKKESFPLTVTSAQKNPTAFYLCASRLSPGQGIYGYTFGSGTRLTVV.

This clone was detected only once. The genes are TRBV18 and TRBJ2-7, with D perhaps TRBD2 (5 bases). Trimming took 9 bases from V and 3 from J, leaving 12 bases between them. Germline lookup yields CDR1 KGHSH and CDR2 LQKENI. The CDR3 loop spans 12 amino acids. For the CDR3, the DNA is TGTGCCAGTTCTGGAGGAGGCTACGAGCAGTACTTC. Its protein product is CASSGGGYEQYF.

V is TRBV19 and J is TRBJ2-5; D gene unclear. This CDR3 has 13 amino acids. The ends were cut back, 5 bases at V and 1 base at J, with 8 bases in the middle. CDR1 LNHDA and CDR2 SQIVND come from the germline V gene (reference sequence). The CDR3 nucleotides are TGTGCCAGTAGTCGACAAACCCAAGAGACCCAGTACTTC. Amino acid sequence: CASSRQTQETQYF.

This sequence joins TRBV4-3 and TRBJ1-1; D gene uncertain. This CDR3 region has 15 residues. The germline CDR1 and CDR2 sequences are LGHNA and YSLEER. Deletions cut 1 base from V and 3 bases from J, with 12 bases between. The CDR3 reads CASSQVSEADTEAFF. CDR3 coding DNA: TGCGCCAGCAGCCAAGTATCGGAGGCGGACACTGAAGCTTTCTTT.

V gene TRBV14 combines with J gene TRBJ2-1; TRBD2 is a possible D gene (6 bases). Germline CDR1 SGHDN, CDR2 FVKESK. The V end lost 4 bases, the J end lost 7 bases, and 20 bases lay between the germline ends. This CDR3 is 16 amino acids long. The chain's CDR3 is CASSRRLVGVHNEQFF. The CDR3 DNA is TGTGCCAGCAGCCGGAGACTAGTTGGGGTGCATAATGAGCAGTTCTTC.